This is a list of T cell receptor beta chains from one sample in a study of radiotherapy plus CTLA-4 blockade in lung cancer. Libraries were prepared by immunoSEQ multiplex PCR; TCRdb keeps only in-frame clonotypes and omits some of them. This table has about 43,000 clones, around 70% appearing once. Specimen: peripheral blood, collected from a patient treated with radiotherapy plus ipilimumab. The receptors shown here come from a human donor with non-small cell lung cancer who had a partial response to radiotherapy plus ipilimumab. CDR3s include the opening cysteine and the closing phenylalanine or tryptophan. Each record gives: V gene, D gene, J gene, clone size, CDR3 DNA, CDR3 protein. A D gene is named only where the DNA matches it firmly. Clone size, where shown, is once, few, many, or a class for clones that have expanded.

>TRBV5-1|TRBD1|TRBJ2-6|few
TGCGCCAGCAGCTTGGGGGACAGACTTGCTGGGGCCAACGTCCTGACTTTC
CASSLGDRLAGANVLTF
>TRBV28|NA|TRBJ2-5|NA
TGTGCCAGCAGTTTATCGGCAGGCCAAGAGACCCAGTACTTC
CASSLSAGQETQYF
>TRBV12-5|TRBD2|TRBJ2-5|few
TGTGCTAGTGGTTCGGGACTAGCGGGAGAGACGGAGACCCAGTACTTC
CASGSGLAGETETQYF
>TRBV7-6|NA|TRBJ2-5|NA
TGTGCCAGCAGCTTAGTATCCCTTCAAGAGACCCAGTACTTC
CASSLVSLQETQYF
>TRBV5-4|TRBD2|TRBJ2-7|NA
TGTGCCAGCAGCTTGGGGGTCCCGGGAGGTTCCTACGAGCAGTACTTC
CASSLGVPGGSYEQYF
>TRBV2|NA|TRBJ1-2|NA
TGTGCCAGCAGCCTCTCGGGGGGGGATGGCTACACCTTC
CASSLSGGDGYTF
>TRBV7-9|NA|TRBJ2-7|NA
TGTGCCAGCAGCTCCCAGGGTCAGATCGGGCAGTACTTC
CASSSQGQIGQYF
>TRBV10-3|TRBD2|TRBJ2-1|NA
TGTGCCATGCAAGCGGGGGGCCCAGGGAATGAGCAGTTCTTC
CAMQAGGPGNEQFF
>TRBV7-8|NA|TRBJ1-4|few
TGTGCCAGCAGCTTATCTCGGGAAAAACTGTTTTTT
CASSLSREKLFF
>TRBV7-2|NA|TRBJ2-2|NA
TGTGCCAGCAGCTTTGTGGGGGGAACTTTTTCGAACACCGGGGAGCTGTTTTTT
CASSFVGGTFSNTGELFF
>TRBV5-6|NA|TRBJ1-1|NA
TGTGCCAGCAGCCCCGGGACAAGCAACACTGAAGCTTTCTTT
CASSPGTSNTEAFF
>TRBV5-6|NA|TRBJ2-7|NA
TGTGCCAGCAGCTTACTAGTAGGACCTAGGGAGCAGTACTTC
CASSLLVGPREQYF
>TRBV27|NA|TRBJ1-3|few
TGTGCCAGCAGTTTAACACAGGGCGACTCTGGAAACACCATATATTTT
CASSLTQGDSGNTIYF
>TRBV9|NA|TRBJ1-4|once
TGTGCCAGCAGTGAGGGGAGGGCGTACAGGCCGAATGAAAAACTGTTTTTT
CASSEGRAYRPNEKLFF
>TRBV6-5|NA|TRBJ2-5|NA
TGTGCCAGCAGTACAGGTGTCCAAGAGACCCAGTACTTC
CASSTGVQETQYF
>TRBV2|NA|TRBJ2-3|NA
TGTGCCAGCAGTGAATTAGGGGGGGGGCCCACAGATACGCAGTATTTT
CASSELGGGPTDTQYF
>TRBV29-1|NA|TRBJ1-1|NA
TGCAGCGTTGAAAAGGGCAGGGGGAACACTGAAGCTTTCTTT
CSVEKGRGNTEAFF
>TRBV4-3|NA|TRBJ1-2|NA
TGCGCCAGCAGCCACCCAGGGGAGCCCTATGGCTACACCTTC
CASSHPGEPYGYTF
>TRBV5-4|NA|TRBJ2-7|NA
TGTGCCAGCAGCGAGGACAGAGCCTACGAGCAGTACTTC
CASSEDRAYEQYF
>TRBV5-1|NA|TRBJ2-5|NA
TGCGCCAGCAGCATTCGACTAGAACAAGAGACCCAGTACTTC
CASSIRLEQETQYF
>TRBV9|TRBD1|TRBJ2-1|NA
TGTGCCAGCAGCGTGGGACAGGGGGCGGCTGGGGGGCAGTTCTTC
CASSVGQGAAGGQFF
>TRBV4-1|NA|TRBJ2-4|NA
TGCGCCAGCAGCCAAGAATCCGACATTCAGTACTTC
CASSQESDIQYF
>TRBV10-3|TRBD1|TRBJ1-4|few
TGTGCCATCAGTGGAGAACAGGGGGCTGAAACTAATGAAAAACTGTTTTTT
CAISGEQGAETNEKLFF
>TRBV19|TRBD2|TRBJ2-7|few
TGTGCCAGTAGTGGCGGGACTAGCGAGGATTACTACGAGCAGTACTTC
CASSGGTSEDYYEQYF
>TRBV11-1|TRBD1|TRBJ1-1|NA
TGTGCCAGCAGCTTAGTTGGCAGGGGGAAAGCTTTCTTT
CASSLVGRGKAFF
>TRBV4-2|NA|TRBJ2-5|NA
TGTGCCAGCAGCCAAGGGGGGCCTTCGGGCCAAGAGACCCAGTACTTC
CASSQGGPSGQETQYF
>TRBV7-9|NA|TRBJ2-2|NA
TGTGCCAGCAGCTTAGACGGAGGGCCATGGGGCGGGGAGCTGTTTTTT
CASSLDGGPWGGELFF
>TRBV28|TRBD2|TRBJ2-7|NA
TGTGCCAGCAGTTTATCACTAGCGGGGGCCTCTGAGCAGTACTTC
CASSLSLAGASEQYF
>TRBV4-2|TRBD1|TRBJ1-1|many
TGTGCCAGCAGTTTGCACGACAGGGGGAGTCGAACTGAAGCTTTCTTT
CASSLHDRGSRTEAFF
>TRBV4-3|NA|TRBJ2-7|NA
TGCGCCAGCAGCCAAGATGTTAAGCTTTCGTTGGACACCCCCTACGAGCAGTACTTC
CASSQDVKLSLDTPYEQYF
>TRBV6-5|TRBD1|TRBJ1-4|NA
TGTGCCAGCACCGCGGGAAGGGGGCGGGAAAAACTGTTTTTT
CASTAGRGREKLFF
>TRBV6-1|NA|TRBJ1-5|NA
TGTGCCAGCAGTGTGGGAGGGAAGGGCAATCAGCCCCAGCATTTT
CASSVGGKGNQPQHF
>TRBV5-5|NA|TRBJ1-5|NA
TGTGCCAGCAGCTTGGACGGGAGCACGCCCCAGCATTTT
CASSLDGSTPQHF
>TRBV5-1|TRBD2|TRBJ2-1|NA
TGCGCCAGCAGCTTCGGCGGGGGGAGTATTTACAATGAGCAGTTCTTC
CASSFGGGSIYNEQFF
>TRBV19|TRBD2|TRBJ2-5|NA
TGTGCCAGTAGTCCCCAGCGGGGTCCCGGGGGAGAGACCCAGTACTTC
CASSPQRGPGGETQYF
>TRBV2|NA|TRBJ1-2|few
TGTGCCAGCAGCGAACCCAGGGGCTATGGCTACACCTTC
CASSEPRGYGYTF
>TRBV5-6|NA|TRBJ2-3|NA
TGTGCCAGCAGCCCTTCAACCCCGGGCACAGATACGCAGTATTTT
CASSPSTPGTDTQYF
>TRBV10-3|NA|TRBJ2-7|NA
TGTGCCATCCGGGAGGAGGACAGGGCCTACGAGCAGTACTTC
CAIREEDRAYEQYF
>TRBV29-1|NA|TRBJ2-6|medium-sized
TGCAGCGCATCAGGGTCAGGCTCTGGGGCCAACGTCCTGACTTTC
CSASGSGSGANVLTF
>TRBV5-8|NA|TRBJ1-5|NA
TGTGCCAGCAGTCGCGGGCTTTCTATGCCGCCCCAGCATTTT
CASSRGLSMPPQHF